This T cell receptor (beta chain) was recorded in a study of blood T cell repertoires in COVID-19. As for the study in general: Sites in the United States, Italy and Spain provided acute and convalescent COVID-19 samples. In each case, the material was cDNA or gDNA derived from T cells, B-cell-depleted T cells, or PBMCs.

Ages ranged from about 18 to 100 years, with residence in 24 US areas. The ends were cut back, 5 bases at V and 2 bases at J, with 14 bases in the middle. The germline V gene has CDR1 LGHNA and CDR2 YNFKEQ. This CDR3 has 15 residues. The method was immunoSEQ multiplex PCR; TCRdb's version includes in-frame clones alone and lacks a portion of them. There are approximately 200,000 clones in the sample; 70% to 90% occur only once, and 0.95% to 1.5% lies in the top ten. The TCR was taken from a man aged 25-40 years who had recovered from COVID-19. Input material: PBMCs or T cells enriched from blood (not recorded which). The chain is built from TRBV4-2 and TRBJ2-3; possible D gene TRBD1, 5 bases. The CDR3 reads CASSTRLGATDTQYF. In DNA, the CDR3 is TGTGCCAGCAGCACCCGTCTAGGGGCCACAGATACGCAGTATTTT.